Listed below are T cell receptor beta chains from one sample, sequenced in a study of beta chain features in type 1 diabetes. Sequenced by immunoSEQ multiplex PCR; TCRdb stores in-frame clones only, minus some. The sample has 680,000 or so clones, roughly 12% seen once. What was sequenced was naive CD4+ T cells from blood. These receptors all stem from a man younger than 30 with type 1 diabetes. CDR3s include the opening cysteine and the closing phenylalanine or tryptophan. D genes are given only for firm matches. Not all rows give a size; the values are once, few, many and, for expanded clones, a class.

TRBJ2-3 - - TRBV6-1 TGTGCCAGCAGTGAGGCAGGGGTCCCGGATACGCAGTATTTT CASSEAGVPDTQYF
TRBJ2-5 - few TRBV2 TGTGCCAGCAGTGAGAACGGGATAAATGATGGGGCCCAGTACTTC CASSENGINDGAQYF
TRBJ2-1 - few TRBV5-8 TGTGCCAGCAGCTTGGGTTTAACCGGGAGCAATGAGCAGTTCTTC CASSLGLTGSNEQFF
TRBJ1-6 TRBD1 few TRBV6-5 TGTGCCAGCAGTTACGTTGGACAGGGGAATTCACCCCTCCACTTT CASSYVGQGNSPLHF
TRBJ1-2 - - TRBV5-1 TGCGCCAGCAGCATAGACGGACAGACGGAGGGCTACACCTTC CASSIDGQTEGYTF
TRBJ2-3 - few TRBV9 TGTGCCAGCAGCGTAGTGATAGATACGCAGTATTTT CASSVVIDTQYF
TRBJ2-1 TRBD2 few TRBV9 TGTGCCAGCAGCGTAGCAAGCGGGGGGACGCGGGGCAATGAGCAGTTCTTC CASSVASGGTRGNEQFF
TRBJ2-7 - - TRBV5-4 TGTGCCAGCAGTTTGACAGCCTCCTACGAGCAGTACTTC CASSLTASYEQYF
TRBJ2-5 TRBD2 few TRBV13 TGTGCCAGCAGCTTTTTACTAGCGGGGGCCAAAGAGACCCAGTACTTC CASSFLLAGAKETQYF
TRBJ1-2 - - TRBV25-1 TGTGCCACCCGGGGGGAGGGAGAGTATGGCTACACCTTC CATRGEGEYGYTF
TRBJ1-6 - few TRBV6-4 TGTGCCAGCAGTGACGGGCAGAGAGATAATTCACCCCTCCACTTT CASSDGQRDNSPLHF
TRBJ2-5 - - TRBV18 TGTGCCAGCTCACCTAATTCACAAGAGACCCAGTACTTC CASSPNSQETQYF
TRBJ2-3 - few TRBV4-1 TGCGCCAGCACCCCTAATAGGTGGGCAGATACGCAGTATTTT CASTPNRWADTQYF
TRBJ1-2 - few TRBV30 TGTGCCTGGAGTTTGGACAGTAACTATGGCTACACCTTC CAWSLDSNYGYTF
TRBJ1-5 TRBD1 - TRBV2 TGTGCCAGTGGGACAGGGCCCCAGCCCCAGCATTTT CASGTGPQPQHF
TRBJ2-3 - few TRBV6-5 TGTGCCAGCAGGATTACCAGCACAGATACGCAGTATTTT CASRITSTDTQYF
TRBJ1-1 TRBD1 - TRBV4-1 TGCGCCAGCAGCCAAGATGGGACAGACATGAACACTGAAGCTTTCTTT CASSQDGTDMNTEAFF
TRBJ2-1 - few TRBV28 TGTGCCAGCAACCGACTCCTGACTAGACACTACAATGAGCAGTTCTTC CASNRLLTRHYNEQFF
TRBJ1-1 TRBD1 - TRBV7-8 TGTGCCAGCAGCGCCCGACAGGGGAGGCGCACTGAAGCTTTCTTT CASSARQGRRTEAFF
TRBJ1-5 - few TRBV2 TGTGCCAGCAGTGAGGACAGACTTAGCAATCAGCCCCAGCATTTT CASSEDRLSNQPQHF
TRBJ1-1 - few TRBV29-1 TGCAGCGTTGTATTACGAGGCCAAGGGGGAACTGAAGCTTTCTTT CSVVLRGQGGTEAFF
TRBJ2-4 - few TRBV4-1 TGCGCCAGCAGCCAATTCCCGGACACCGAAAACATTCAGTACTTC CASSQFPDTENIQYF
TRBJ1-2 - - TRBV27 TGTGCCAGCAGTTCCCCGTGGGGCCTGGGGGGCTACACCTTC CASSSPWGLGGYTF
TRBJ1-2 - few TRBV29-1 TGCAGCGTTGAATCGTCCGCGGGGGAGATCTATGGCTACACCTTC CSVESSAGEIYGYTF
TRBJ2-7 - - TRBV20-1 TGCAGTGCTGCGACAGTGTCCGAGCAGTACTTC CSAATVSEQYF
TRBJ1-5 TRBD1 few TRBV7-2 TGTGCCAGCAGCACCCGGACAGGGAATCAGCCCCAGCATTTT CASSTRTGNQPQHF
TRBJ1-4 - - TRBV5-1 TGCGCCAGCACGGTCTCCGGGACGGAAAATGAAAAACTGTTTTTT CASTVSGTENEKLFF